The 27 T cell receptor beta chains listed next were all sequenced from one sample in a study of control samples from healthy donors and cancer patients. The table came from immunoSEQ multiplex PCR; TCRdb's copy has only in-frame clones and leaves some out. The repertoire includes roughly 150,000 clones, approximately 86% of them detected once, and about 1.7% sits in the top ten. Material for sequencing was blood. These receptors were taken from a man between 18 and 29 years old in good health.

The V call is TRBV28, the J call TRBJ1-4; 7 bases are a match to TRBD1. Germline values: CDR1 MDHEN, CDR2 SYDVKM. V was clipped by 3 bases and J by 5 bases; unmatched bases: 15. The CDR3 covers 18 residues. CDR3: CASSFSGQAGVLNEKLFF. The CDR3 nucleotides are TGTGCCAGCAGTTTCAGCGGACAGGCTGGGGTCCTCAATGAAAAACTGTTTTTT.

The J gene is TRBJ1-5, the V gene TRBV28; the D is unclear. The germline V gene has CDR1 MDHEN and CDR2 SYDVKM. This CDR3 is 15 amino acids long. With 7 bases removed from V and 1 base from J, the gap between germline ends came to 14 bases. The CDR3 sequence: CASNELKQSNQPQHF. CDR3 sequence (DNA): TGTGCCAGCAACGAATTGAAACAGAGCAATCAGCCCCAGCATTTT.

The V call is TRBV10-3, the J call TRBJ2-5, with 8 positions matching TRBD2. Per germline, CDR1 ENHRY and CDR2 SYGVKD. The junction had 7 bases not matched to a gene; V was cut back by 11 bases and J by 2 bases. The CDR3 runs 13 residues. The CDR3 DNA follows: TGTGCCTCGGGGGGGGGACCACAAGAGACCCAGTACTTC. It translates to CASGGGPQETQYF.

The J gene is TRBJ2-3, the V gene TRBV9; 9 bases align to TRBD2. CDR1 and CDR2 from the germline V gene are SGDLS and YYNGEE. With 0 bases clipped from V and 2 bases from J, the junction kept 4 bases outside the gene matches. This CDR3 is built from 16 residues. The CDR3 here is CASSVDAGGVTDTQYF. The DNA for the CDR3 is TGTGCCAGCAGCGTAGATGCGGGGGGGGTCACAGATACGCAGTATTTT.

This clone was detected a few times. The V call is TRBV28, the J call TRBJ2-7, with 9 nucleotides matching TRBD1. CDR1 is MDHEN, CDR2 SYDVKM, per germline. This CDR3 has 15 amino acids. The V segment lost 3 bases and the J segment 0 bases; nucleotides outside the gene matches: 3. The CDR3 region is CASSFPGQGSYEQYF. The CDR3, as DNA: TGTGCCAGCAGTTTCCCGGGACAGGGCTCCTACGAGCAGTACTTC.

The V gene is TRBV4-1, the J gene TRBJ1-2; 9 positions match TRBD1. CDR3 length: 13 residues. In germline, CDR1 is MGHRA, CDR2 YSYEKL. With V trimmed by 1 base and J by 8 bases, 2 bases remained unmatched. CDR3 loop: CASSQAGTGGYTF. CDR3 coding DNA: TGCGCCAGCAGCCAAGCCGGGACAGGGGGCTACACCTTC.

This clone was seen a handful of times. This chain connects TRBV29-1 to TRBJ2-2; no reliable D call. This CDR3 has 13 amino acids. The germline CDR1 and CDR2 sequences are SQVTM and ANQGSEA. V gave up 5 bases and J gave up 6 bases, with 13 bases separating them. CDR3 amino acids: CSVSRSGPGELFF. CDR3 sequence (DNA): TGCAGCGTTTCGCGGTCGGGTCCCGGGGAGCTGTTTTTT.

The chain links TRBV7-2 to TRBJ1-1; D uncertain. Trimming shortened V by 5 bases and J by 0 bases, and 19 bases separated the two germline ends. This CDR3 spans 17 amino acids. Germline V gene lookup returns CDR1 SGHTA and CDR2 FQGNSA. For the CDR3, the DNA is TGTGCCAGCAGCCCACGTTTGGCAGGAGTTCTGAACACTGAAGCTTTCTTT. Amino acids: CASSPRLAGVLNTEAFF.

CDR3 sequence: CASSLGRGETEKLFF. The CDR3 bases are TGTGCCAGCAGCTTAGGCAGGGGCGAGACTGAAAAACTGTTTTTT. The V call is TRBV7-2, the J call TRBJ1-4, with a possible D match to TRBD1 (6 bases). Germline values: CDR1 SGHTA, CDR2 FQGNSA. The CDR3 contains 15 residues. Trimming took off 1 base at V and 7 bases at J, with 13 bases between the two ends. The full variable domain, its missing parts supplied by reference TRBV7-2 and TRBJ1-4, is GAGVSQSPSNKVTEKGKDVELRCDPISGHTALYWYRQSLGQGLEFLIYFQGNSAPDKSGLPSDRFSAERTGGSVSTLTIQRTQQEDSAVYLCASSLGRGETEKLFFGSGTQLSVL.

This chain's CDR3 is CASSSPGQVMGQYF. Written as DNA, the CDR3 is TGTGCCAGCAGTTCACCGGGACAGGTGATGGGGCAGTACTTC. This chain uses TRBV27 with TRBJ2-7; TRBD1 aligns across 8 bases. Germline assignment: CDR1 MNHEY and CDR2 SMNVEV (reference sequence). The CDR3 consists of 14 residues. V trimming: 4 bases; J trimming: 9 bases; junction bases outside the gene matches: 11.

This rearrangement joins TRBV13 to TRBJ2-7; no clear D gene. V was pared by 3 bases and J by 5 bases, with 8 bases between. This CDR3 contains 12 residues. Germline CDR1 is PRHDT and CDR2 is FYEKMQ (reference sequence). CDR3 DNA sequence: TGTGCCAGCAGCTTTCTGGGCGACGAGCAGTACTTC. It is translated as CASSFLGDEQYF.

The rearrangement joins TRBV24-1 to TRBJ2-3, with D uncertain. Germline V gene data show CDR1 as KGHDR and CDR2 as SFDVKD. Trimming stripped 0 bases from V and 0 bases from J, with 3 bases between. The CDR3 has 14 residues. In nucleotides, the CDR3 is TGTGCCACCAGTGATTTGGACAGCACAGATACGCAGTATTTT. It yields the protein CATSDLDSTDTQYF.

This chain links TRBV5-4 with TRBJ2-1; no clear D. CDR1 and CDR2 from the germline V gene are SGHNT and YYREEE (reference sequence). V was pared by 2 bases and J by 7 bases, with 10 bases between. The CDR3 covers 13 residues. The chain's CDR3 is CASSFPPLNEQFF. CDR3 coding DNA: TGTGCCAGCAGCTTCCCCCCACTGAATGAGCAGTTCTTC.

Written as DNA, the CDR3 is TGTGCCAGCTCCCCGGACAGGAGAGACTATGGCTACACCTTC. This codes for CASSPDRRDYGYTF. V and J are TRBV18 and TRBJ1-2, with 7 bases identical to TRBD1. The CDR3 sequence is 14 residues long. Per the germline V gene, CDR1 is KGHSH and CDR2 is LQKENI. Losses at the gene ends were 6 bases for V and 3 bases for J; bases not matched to a gene: 7.

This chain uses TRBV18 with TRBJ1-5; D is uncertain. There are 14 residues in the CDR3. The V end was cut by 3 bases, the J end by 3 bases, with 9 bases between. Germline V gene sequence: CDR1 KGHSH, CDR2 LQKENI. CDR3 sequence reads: CASSPVVNNQPQHF. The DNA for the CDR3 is TGTGCCAGCTCACCGGTTGTGAACAATCAGCCCCAGCATTTT.

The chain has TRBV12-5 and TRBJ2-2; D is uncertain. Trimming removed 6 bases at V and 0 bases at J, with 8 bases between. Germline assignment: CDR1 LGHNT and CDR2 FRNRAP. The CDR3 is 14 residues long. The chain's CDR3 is CASGKTANTGELFF. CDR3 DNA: TGTGCTAGTGGGAAAACAGCGAACACCGGGGAGCTGTTTTTT.

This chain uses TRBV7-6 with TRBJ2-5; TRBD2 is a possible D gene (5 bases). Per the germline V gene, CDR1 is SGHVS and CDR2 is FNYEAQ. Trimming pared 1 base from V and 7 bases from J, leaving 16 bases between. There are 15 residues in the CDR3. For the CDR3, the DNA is TGTGCCAGCAGCTTAGAGACGGCTCGGGCGGGGACCCAGTACTTC. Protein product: CASSLETARAGTQYF.

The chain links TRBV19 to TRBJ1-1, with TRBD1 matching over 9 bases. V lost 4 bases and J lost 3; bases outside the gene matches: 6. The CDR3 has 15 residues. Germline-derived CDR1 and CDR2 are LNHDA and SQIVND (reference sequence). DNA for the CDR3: TGTGCCAGTAGTACGACCGGGACAGGGTACACTGAAGCTTTCTTT. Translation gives CASSTTGTGYTEAFF.

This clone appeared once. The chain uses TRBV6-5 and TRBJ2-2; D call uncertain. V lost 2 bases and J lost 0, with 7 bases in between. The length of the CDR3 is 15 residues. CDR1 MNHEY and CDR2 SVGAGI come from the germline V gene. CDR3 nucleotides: TGTGCCAGCAGTTACCTAGGCCCGAACACCGGGGAGCTGTTTTTT. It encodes CASSYLGPNTGELFF.

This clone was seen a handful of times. CDR3 in amino acids: CASSNPRGRDRGLSETQYF. In DNA form, the CDR3 reads TGTGCCAGCAGTAACCCTCGGGGCCGGGACAGGGGGCTTTCAGAGACCCAGTACTTC. The chain uses TRBV6-2 or TRBV6-3 and TRBJ2-5, with TRBD1 identical over 12 bases. Germline V gene sequence: CDR1 MNHEY, CDR2 SVGEGT. The junction had 17 bases not matched to a gene; V was cut back by 5 bases and J by 4 bases. The length of the CDR3 is 19 residues.

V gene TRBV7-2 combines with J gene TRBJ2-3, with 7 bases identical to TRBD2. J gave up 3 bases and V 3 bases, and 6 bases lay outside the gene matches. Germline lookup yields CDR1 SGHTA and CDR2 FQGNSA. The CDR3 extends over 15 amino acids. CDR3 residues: CASSFPGGGTDTQYF. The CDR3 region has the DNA TGTGCCAGCAGCTTTCCAGGCGGGGGTACAGATACGCAGTATTTT.

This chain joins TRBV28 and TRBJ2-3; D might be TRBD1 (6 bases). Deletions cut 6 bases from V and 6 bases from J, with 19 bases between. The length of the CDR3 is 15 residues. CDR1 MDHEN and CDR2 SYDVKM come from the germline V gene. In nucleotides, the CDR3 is TGTGCCAGCAGAACGGACTTTGCAAGGGGGGATACGCAGTATTTT. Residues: CASRTDFARGDTQYF.

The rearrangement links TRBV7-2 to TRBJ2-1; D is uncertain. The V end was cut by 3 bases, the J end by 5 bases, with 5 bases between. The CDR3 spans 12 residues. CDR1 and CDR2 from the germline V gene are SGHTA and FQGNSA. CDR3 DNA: TGTGCCAGCAGCTTGGTACACAATGAGCAGTTCTTC. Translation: CASSLVHNEQFF.

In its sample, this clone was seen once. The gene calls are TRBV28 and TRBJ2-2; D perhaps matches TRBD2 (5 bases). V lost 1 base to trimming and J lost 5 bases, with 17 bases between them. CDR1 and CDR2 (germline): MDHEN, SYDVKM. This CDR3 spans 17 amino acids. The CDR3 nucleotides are TGTGCCAGCAGTTTATTTTGGTCGGGGAAGTCAACCGGGGAGCTGTTTTTT. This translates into CASSLFWSGKSTGELFF.

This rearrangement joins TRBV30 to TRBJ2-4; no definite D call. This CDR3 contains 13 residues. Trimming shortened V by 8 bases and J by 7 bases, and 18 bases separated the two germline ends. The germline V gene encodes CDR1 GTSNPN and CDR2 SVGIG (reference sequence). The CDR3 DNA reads TGTGCCGTGATTGGACGCCAAGGGAACATTCAGTACTTC. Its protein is CAVIGRQGNIQYF.

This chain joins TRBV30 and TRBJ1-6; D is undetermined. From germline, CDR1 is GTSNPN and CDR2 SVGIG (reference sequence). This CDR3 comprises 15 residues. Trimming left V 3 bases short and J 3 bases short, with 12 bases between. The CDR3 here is CAWSRRGNYNSPLHF. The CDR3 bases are TGTGCCTGGAGCCGGCGGGGAAACTATAATTCACCCCTCCACTTT. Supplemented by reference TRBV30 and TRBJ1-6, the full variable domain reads SQTIHQWPATLVQPVGSPLSLECTVEGTSNPNLYWYRQAAGRGLQLLFYSVGIGQISSEVPQNLSASRPQDRQFILSSKKLLLSDSGFYLCAWSRRGNYNSPLHFGNGTRLTVT.

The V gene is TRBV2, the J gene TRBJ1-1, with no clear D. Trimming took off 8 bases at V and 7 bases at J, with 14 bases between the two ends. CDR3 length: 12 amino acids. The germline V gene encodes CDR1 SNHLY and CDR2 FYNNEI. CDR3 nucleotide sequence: TGTGCCAGCCTTCCCGACTCCTTTGAAGCTTTCTTT. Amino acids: CASLPDSFEAFF.